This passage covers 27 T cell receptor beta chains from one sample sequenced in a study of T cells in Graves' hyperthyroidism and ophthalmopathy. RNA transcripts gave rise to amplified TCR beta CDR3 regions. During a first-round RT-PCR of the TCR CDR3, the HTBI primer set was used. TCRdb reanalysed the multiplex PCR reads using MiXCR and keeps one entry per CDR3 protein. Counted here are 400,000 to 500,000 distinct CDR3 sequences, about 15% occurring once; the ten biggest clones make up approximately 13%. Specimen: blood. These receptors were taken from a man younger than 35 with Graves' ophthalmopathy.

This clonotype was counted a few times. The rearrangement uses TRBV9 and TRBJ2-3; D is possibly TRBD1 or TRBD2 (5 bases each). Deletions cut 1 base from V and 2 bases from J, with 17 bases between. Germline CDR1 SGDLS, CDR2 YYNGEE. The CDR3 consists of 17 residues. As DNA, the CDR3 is TGTGCCAGCAGCGTAAGCCCTAAAGGGGAGCCCACAGATACGCAGTATTTT. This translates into CASSVSPKGEPTDTQYF. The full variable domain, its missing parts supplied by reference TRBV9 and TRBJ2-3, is DSGVTQTPKHLITATGQRVTLRCSPRSGDLSVYWYQQSLDQGLQFLIQYYNGEERAKGNILERFSAQQFPDLHSELNLSSLELGDSALYFCASSVSPKGEPTDTQYFGPGTRLTVL.

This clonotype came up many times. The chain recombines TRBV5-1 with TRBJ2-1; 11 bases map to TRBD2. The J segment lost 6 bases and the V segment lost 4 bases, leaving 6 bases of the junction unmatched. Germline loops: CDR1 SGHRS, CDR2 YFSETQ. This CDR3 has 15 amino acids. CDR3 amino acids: CASSLLAGGINEQFF. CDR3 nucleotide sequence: TGCGCCAGCAGCCTTCTAGCGGGAGGCATCAATGAGCAGTTCTTC.

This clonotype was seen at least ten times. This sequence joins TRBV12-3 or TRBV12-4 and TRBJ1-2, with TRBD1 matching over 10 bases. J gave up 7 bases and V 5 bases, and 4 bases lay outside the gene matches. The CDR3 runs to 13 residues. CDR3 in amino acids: CASSRDRGFGYTF. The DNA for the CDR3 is TGTGCCAGCAGTCGGGACAGGGGATTTGGCTACACCTTC.

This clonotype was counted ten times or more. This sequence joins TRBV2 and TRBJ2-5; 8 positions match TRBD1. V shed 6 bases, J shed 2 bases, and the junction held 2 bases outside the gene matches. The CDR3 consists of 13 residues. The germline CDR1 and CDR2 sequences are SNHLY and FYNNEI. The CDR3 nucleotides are TGTGCCAGCAGACGGACAGGGCAAGAGACCCAGTACTTC. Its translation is CASRRTGQETQYF. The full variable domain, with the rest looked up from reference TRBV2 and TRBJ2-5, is EPEVTQTPSHQVTQMGQEVILRCVPISNHLYFYWYRQILGQKVEFLVSFYNNEISEKSEIFDDQFSVERPDGSNFTLKIRSTKLEDSAMYFCASRRTGQETQYFGPGTRLLVL.

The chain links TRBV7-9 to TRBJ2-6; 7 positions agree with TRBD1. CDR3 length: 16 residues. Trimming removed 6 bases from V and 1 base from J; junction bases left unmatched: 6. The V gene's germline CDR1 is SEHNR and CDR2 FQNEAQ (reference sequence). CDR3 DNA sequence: TGTGCCAGCAGACCTACAGGGGATTCTGGGGCCAACGTCCTGACTTTC. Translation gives CASRPTGDSGANVLTF.

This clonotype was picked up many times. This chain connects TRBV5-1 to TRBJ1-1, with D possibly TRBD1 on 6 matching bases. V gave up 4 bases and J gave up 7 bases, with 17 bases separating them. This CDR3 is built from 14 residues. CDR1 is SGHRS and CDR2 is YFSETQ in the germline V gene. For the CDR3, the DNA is TGCGCCAGCAGCCCACGGGGGGCGGTAGGTGAAGCTTTCTTT. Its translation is CASSPRGAVGEAFF.

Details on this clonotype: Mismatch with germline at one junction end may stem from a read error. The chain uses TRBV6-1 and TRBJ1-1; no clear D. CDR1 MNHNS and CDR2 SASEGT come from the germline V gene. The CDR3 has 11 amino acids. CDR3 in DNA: TGTACCAGCAGCACTAACACTGAAGCTTTCTTT. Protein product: CTSSTNTEAFF.

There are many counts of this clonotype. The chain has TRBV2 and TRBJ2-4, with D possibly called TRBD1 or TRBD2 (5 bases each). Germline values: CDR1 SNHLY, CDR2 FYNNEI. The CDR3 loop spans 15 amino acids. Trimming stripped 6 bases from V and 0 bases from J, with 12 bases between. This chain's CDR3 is CASRRGQLAKNIQYF. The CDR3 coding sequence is TGTGCCAGCAGGAGGGGTCAGCTAGCCAAAAACATTCAGTACTTC.

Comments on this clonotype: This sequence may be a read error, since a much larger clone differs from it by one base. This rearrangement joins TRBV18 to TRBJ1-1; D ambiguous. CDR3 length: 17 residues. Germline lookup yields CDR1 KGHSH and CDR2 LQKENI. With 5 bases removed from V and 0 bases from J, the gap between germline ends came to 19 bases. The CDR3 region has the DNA TGTGCCAGCTCAGAGTCAGGACCGGGATGGATGAACACTGAAGCTTTCTTT. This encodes CASSESGPGWMNTEAFF.

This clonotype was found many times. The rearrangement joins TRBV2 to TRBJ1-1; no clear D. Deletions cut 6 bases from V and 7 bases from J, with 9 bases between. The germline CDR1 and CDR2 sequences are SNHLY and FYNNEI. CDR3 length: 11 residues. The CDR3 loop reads CASSQRVEAFF. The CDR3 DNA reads TGTGCCAGCAGCCAAAGGGTTGAAGCTTTCTTT. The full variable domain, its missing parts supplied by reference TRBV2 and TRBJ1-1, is EPEVTQTPSHQVTQMGQEVILRCVPISNHLYFYWYRQILGQKVEFLVSFYNNEISEKSEIFDDQFSVERPDGSNFTLKIRSTKLEDSAMYFCASSQRVEAFFGQGTRLTVV.

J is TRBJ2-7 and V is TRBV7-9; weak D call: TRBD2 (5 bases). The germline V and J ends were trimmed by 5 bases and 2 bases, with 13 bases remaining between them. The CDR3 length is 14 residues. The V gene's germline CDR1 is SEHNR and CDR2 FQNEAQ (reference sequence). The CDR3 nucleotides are TGTGCCAGCAGCGCACCGGGAAAACCCTACGAGCAGTACTTC. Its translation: CASSAPGKPYEQYF.

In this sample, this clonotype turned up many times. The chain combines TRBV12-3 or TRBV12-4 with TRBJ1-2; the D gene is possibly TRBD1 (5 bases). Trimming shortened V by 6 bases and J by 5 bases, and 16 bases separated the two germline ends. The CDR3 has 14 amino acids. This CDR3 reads CASSPGGVIYGYTF. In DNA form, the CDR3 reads TGTGCCAGCAGCCCCGGGGGAGTAATATATGGCTACACCTTC.

The CDR3 DNA reads as TGCAGTGCTAGGAGGACAGGGTCGCGAAACACCATATATTTT. The encoded protein is CSARRTGSRNTIYF. The chain carries TRBV20-1 and TRBJ1-3, with TRBD1 identical over 8 bases. Germline V gene data show CDR1 as DFQATT and CDR2 as SNEGSKA (reference sequence). V gave up 3 bases and J gave up 5 bases; unmatched junction bases: 6. The length of the CDR3 is 14 residues.

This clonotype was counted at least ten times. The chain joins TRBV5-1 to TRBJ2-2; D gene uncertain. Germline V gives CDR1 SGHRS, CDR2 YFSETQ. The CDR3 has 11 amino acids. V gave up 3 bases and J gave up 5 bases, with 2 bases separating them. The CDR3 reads CASSSTGELFF. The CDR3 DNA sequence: TGCGCCAGCAGCTCAACCGGGGAGCTGTTTTTT.

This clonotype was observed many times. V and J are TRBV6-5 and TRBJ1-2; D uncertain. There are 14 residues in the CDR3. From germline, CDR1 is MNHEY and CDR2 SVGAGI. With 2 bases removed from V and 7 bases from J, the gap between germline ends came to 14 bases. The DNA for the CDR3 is TGTGCCAGCAGTTACGCCACTTACTCAGGTGGCTACACCTTC. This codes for CASSYATYSGGYTF.

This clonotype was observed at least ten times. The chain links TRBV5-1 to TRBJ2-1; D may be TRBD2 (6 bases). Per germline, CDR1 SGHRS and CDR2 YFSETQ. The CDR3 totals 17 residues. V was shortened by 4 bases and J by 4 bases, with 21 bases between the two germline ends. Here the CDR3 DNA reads TGCGCCAGCAGCCTCCTGAACCTAGCGAAAAAATACAATGAGCAGTTCTTC. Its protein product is CASSLLNLAKKYNEQFF.

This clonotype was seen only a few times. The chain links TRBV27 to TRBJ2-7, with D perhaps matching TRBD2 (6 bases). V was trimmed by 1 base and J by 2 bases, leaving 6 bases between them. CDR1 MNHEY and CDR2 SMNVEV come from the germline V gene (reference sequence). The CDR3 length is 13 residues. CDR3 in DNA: TGTGCCAGCAGTTTATGGGGGGCCTACGAGCAGTACTTC. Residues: CASSLWGAYEQYF.

CDR3 in DNA: TGCGCCAGCAGTGATAGCTCCCCGTTCCAAGAGACCCAGTACTTC. Its protein is CASSDSSPFQETQYF. The chain is built from TRBV10-1 and TRBJ2-5; D unclear. CDR1 and CDR2 from the germline V gene are WNHNN and SYGVQD (reference sequence). With 3 bases removed from V and 1 base from J, the gap between germline ends came to 12 bases. The CDR3 contains 15 residues.

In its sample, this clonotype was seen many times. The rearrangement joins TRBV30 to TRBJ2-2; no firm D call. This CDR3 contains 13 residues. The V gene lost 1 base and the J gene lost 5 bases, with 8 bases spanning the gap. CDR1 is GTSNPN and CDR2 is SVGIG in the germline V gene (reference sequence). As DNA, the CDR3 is TGTGCCTGGAGTGCCCAAACTACCGGGGAGCTGTTTTTT. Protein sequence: CAWSAQTTGELFF.

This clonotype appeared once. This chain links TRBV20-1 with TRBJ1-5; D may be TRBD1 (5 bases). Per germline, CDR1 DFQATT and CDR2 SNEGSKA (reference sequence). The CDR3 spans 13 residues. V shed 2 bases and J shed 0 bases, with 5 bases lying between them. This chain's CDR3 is CSARQGSNQPQHF. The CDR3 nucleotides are TGCAGTGCTAGACAGGGTAGCAATCAGCCCCAGCATTTT.

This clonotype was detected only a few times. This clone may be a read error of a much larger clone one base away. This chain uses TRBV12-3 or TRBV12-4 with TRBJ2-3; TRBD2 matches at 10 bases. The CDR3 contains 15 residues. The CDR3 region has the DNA TGTGCCAGCAGTATAGCGGGGGGTTCATCAGGTACGCAGTATTTT. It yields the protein CASSIAGGSSGTQYF.

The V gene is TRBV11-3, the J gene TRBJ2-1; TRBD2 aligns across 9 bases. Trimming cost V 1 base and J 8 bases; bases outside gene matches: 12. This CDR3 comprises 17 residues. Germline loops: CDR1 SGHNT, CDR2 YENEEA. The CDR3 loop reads CASSLAGAGGFGDEQFF. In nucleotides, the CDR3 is TGTGCCAGCAGCTTAGCTGGAGCGGGAGGATTTGGCGATGAGCAGTTCTTC.

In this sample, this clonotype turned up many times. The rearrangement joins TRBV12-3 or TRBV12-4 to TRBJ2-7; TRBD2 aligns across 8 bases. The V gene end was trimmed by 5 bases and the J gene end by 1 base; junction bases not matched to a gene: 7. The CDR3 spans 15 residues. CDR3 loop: CASSTTAGVSYEQYF. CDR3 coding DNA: TGTGCCAGCAGTACTACAGCGGGAGTGTCCTACGAGCAGTACTTC.

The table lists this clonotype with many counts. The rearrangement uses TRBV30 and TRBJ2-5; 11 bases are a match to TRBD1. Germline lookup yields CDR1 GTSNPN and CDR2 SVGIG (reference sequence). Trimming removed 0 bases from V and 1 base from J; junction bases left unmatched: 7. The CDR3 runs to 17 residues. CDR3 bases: TGTGCCTGGAGTGTATGGGGGGACAGGGGGTTCCAAGAGACCCAGTACTTC. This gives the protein CAWSVWGDRGFQETQYF.

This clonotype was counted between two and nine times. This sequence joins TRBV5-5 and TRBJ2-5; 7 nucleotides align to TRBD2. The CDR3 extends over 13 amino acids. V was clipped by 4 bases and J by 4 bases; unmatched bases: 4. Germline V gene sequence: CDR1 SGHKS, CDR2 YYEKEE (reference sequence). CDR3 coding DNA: TGTGCCAGCAGCAGCGGGAATTTAGAGACCCAGTACTTC. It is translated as CASSSGNLETQYF.

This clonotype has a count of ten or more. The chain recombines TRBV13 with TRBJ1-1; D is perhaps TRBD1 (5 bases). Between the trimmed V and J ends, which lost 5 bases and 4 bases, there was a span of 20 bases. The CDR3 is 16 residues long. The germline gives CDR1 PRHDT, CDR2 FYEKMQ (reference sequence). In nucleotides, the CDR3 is TGTGCCAGCAGCCCCTCGGCTCGGGCAGGGTTCACTGAAGCTTTCTTT. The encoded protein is CASSPSARAGFTEAFF. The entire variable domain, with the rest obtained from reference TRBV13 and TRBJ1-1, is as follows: AAGVIQSPRHLIKEKRETATLKCYPIPRHDTVYWYQQGPGQDPQFLISFYEKMQSDKGSIPDRFSAQQFSDYHSELNMSSLELGDSALYFCASSPSARAGFTEAFFGQGTRLTVV.

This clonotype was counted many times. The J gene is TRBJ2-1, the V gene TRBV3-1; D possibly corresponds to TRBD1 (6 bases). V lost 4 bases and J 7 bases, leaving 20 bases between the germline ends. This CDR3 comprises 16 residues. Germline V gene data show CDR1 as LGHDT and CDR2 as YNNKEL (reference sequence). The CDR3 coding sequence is TGTGCCAGCAGCCGGAAAACAGGGAAAAGGCGGAATGAGCAGTTCTTC. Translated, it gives CASSRKTGKRRNEQFF.